This TCR beta chain was identified in a study of cytomegalovirus exposure and HLA in healthy donors. Findings and caveats of the study: In an earlier analysis, about 90% or about 30%: the productive usage of most TCR beta V segments.

The PCR employed 60 Vbeta primers together with 13 Jbeta primers. Sequenced by immunoSEQ multiplex PCR; TCRdb stores in-frame clones only, minus some. The profile shows some 140,000 clones, almost 80% of them singletons. In germline, CDR1 is PRHDT, CDR2 FYEKMQ (reference sequence). Between the trimmed V and J ends, which lost 3 bases and 2 bases, there was a span of 10 bases. CDR3 size: 14 residues. A note on this clone: Its specificity is not known.

The V call is TRBV13, the J call TRBJ1-2; a possible D gene is TRBD1 (6 bases). The origin of this receptor is a young man in good health and CMV-seronegative. Sequences were obtained from PBMCs. DNA for the CDR3: TGTGCCAGCAGCTTGAACAGGGCAAACTATGGCTACACCTTC. Amino acid sequence: CASSLNRANYGYTF. The whole variable domain, remainder taken from reference TRBV13 and TRBJ1-2, is AAGVIQSPRHLIKEKRETATLKCYPIPRHDTVYWYQQGPGQDPQFLISFYEKMQSDKGSIPDRFSAQQFSDYHSELNMSSLELGDSALYFCASSLNRANYGYTFGSGTRLTVV.